This TCR beta chain originates from a study of T cell responses to AZD1222 COVID-19 vaccine. The CDR3 contains 14 residues. V was cut by 3 bases and J by 5 bases, with 11 bases left in between. Germline values: CDR1 MNHEY, CDR2 SMNVEV (reference sequence). TCRdb keeps only in-frame clones here, not all; method: immunoSEQ multiplex PCR. The sample yields about 95,000 clones, about 89% seen once. Worth noting for this clone: Its antigen is not identified.

Study-wide findings and caveats: Spike-specific TCR breadth and depth grew following two AZD1222 doses. White British ancestry dominated among donors, who included more females, and clonal diversity was possibly underestimated.

The chain joins TRBV27 to TRBJ2-1; D may be TRBD2 (7 bases). The TCR originated in an adult in good health. The sequences come from peripheral blood, collected on day 0 of AZD1222 vaccination. The DNA of the CDR3 is TGTGCCAGCAGTTTTGGCGGGGGCCACAATGAGCAGTTCTTC. The encoded protein is CASSFGGGHNEQFF.